Listed below are T cell receptor beta chains from one sample, sequenced in a study of CD8+ T cells in alopecia areata. Only in-frame clones appear in the TCRdb table, and some are missing; sequencing was by immunoSEQ multiplex PCR. The sample lists approximately 200,000 clones, more than 55% seen once, with roughly 0.71% in the top ten. The sample was CD4+ T cells sorted from blood, taken at week 4, from a patient treated with tofacitinib. The receptors derive from a human donor with alopecia areata. The CDR3 runs from the conserved cysteine through the conserved F or W. The D gene is left open where the match is weak. Size is omitted from some rows. Given values are once, few, many or a class for expanded clones.

v_call	d_call	clone_size	j_call	cdr3_nt	cdr3_aa
TRBV11-2	-	-	TRBJ2-5	TGTGCCAGCAGCTTAGACCACAGGCTAGAGACCCAGTACTTC	CASSLDHRLETQYF
TRBV29-1	TRBD2	-	TRBJ2-7	TGCAGCGTTGTAGTCGGGACTACCCCCTACGAGCAGTACTTC	CSVVVGTTPYEQYF
TRBV2	-	many	TRBJ2-3	TGTGCCAGCACCCTTGGCGGGTTAAGCACAGATACGCAGTATTTT	CASTLGGLSTDTQYF
TRBV4-2	-	-	TRBJ2-7	TGTGCCAGCAGCCAAGACCCAGCGGACCACTACGAGCAGTACTTC	CASSQDPADHYEQYF
TRBV7-9	TRBD2	few	TRBJ2-3	TGTGCCAGCAGCAAACCCGCGGGGGGGGCCACAGATACGCAGTATTTT	CASSKPAGGATDTQYF
TRBV11-2	-	-	TRBJ2-4	TGTGCCAGCAGCTTAGATTATTCGGGGGTAGCCAAAAACATTCAGTACTTC	CASSLDYSGVAKNIQYF
TRBV19	-	-	TRBJ2-1	TGTGCCAGTAGTACACTCCTTAGACTAAACTCCTACAATGAGCAGTTCTTC	CASSTLLRLNSYNEQFF
TRBV4-2	TRBD1	few	TRBJ2-1	TGTGCCAGCAAGGGACAGGCTTCCTACAATGAGCAGTTCTTC	CASKGQASYNEQFF
TRBV14	-	-	TRBJ1-1	TGTGCCAGCAGCCAAGATTACGGGTCAAACACTGAAGCTTTCTTT	CASSQDYGSNTEAFF
TRBV29-1	-	-	TRBJ2-5	TGCAGCGCCGAGGGTCTGATTATCAAGACCCAGTACTTC	CSAEGLIIKTQYF
TRBV29-1	TRBD1	-	TRBJ2-1	TGCAGCGGAGGGACAGGCCGGGAGCAGTTCTTC	CSGGTGREQFF
TRBV25-1	-	-	TRBJ2-5	TGTGCCAGCAGGAGGACAGAGACCCAGTACTTC	CASRRTETQYF
TRBV29-1	TRBD1	-	TRBJ1-5	TGCAGCGCCTTGACAGGGAGCAATCAGCCCCAGCATTTT	CSALTGSNQPQHF
TRBV5-1	TRBD2	-	TRBJ2-7	TGCGCCAGCAGCTTGGGGCTAGCGGGTGCCTACGAGCAGTACTTC	CASSLGLAGAYEQYF
TRBV30	TRBD1	-	TRBJ2-5	TGTGCCTGGAGTGAGTTGGGACAGCCACAAGAGACCCAGTACTTC	CAWSELGQPQETQYF
TRBV4-3	-	-	TRBJ1-2	TGCGCCAGCAGCCAAGATCTTGTGGCAGGCCATGGCTACACCTTC	CASSQDLVAGHGYTF
TRBV7-2	-	few	TRBJ2-5	TGTGCCAGCAGCCAACAGCGGTCGGTGGTTGAGACCCAGTACTTC	CASSQQRSVVETQYF
TRBV28	-	few	TRBJ1-1	TGTGCCAGCAGCCTTAGATTGGCGAGGAGGACTGAAGCTTTCTTT	CASSLRLARRTEAFF
TRBV7-2	-	-	TRBJ2-5	TGTGCCAGCAGCCCCCGCAGCCAAGAGACCCAGTACTTC	CASSPRSQETQYF
TRBV30	-	-	TRBJ2-3	TGTGCCTGGAAGAGGGCCTGGATTTCTCCCGGGGGCACAGATACGCAGTATTTT	CAWKRAWISPGGTDTQYF
TRBV7-2	-	few	TRBJ2-2	TGTGCCAGCAGCTTAGATCCGGGCAGCCACACCGGGGAGCTGTTTTTT	CASSLDPGSHTGELFF
TRBV9	-	-	TRBJ2-5	TGTGCCAGCAGCGTAGAGGCGGGACCCCTTAGGCCCCAGTACTTC	CASSVEAGPLRPQYF
TRBV14	-	medium-sized	TRBJ2-3	TGTGCCAGCAGCCAAGATAGGCGAGGAACGCAGTATTTT	CASSQDRRGTQYF
TRBV7-9	-	-	TRBJ2-1	TGTGCCAGCAGCTTATTGGTAGGGGACGACAATGAGCAGTTCTTC	CASSLLVGDDNEQFF
TRBV2	TRBD2	-	TRBJ2-5	TGTGCCAGCAGTGGTGCAGCGGGAGGGTTGGAGACCCAGTACTTC	CASSGAAGGLETQYF
TRBV6-5	-	-	TRBJ2-5	TGTGCCAGCAGACAGGGACTCCACGGGGAGACCCAGTACTTC	CASRQGLHGETQYF
TRBV30	-	-	TRBJ1-1	TGTGCCTGGAGTGTCTGGGGGCGAATGGACACTGAAGCTTTCTTT	CAWSVWGRMDTEAFF
TRBV4-1	-	-	TRBJ2-5	TGCGCCAGCAGCCAAGACGGACACCCCCAAGAGACCCAGTACTTC	CASSQDGHPQETQYF
TRBV30	-	-	TRBJ2-2	TGTGCCTGGAGTACAGGGTACACCGGGGAGCTGTTTTTT	CAWSTGYTGELFF
TRBV5-1	-	-	TRBJ2-7	TGCGCCAGCAGCTGGGGGGACGACTACGAGCAGTACTTC	CASSWGDDYEQYF
TRBV2	-	-	TRBJ2-5	TGTGCCAGCGGGGCAAACAACCAAGAGACCCAGTACTTC	CASGANNQETQYF
TRBV29-1	TRBD2	few	TRBJ2-3	TGCAGCGGCGGACTAGCGGGAGCGGATACGCAGTATTTT	CSGGLAGADTQYF
TRBV29-1	-	-	TRBJ1-5	TGCAGCGTTAAAGCCGGAGACGATCAGCCCCAGCATTTT	CSVKAGDDQPQHF
TRBV7-9	-	-	TRBJ2-7	TGTGCCAGCAGCTCACGTCGGGACGAGCAGTACTTC	CASSSRRDEQYF
TRBV30	TRBD2	few	TRBJ2-5	TGTGCCTGGAATTCGCGAGCGGGAGTCGGGGAGACCCAGTACTTC	CAWNSRAGVGETQYF
TRBV29-1	-	-	TRBJ2-3	TGCAGCGTTGATGGGTCTGGAGATACGCAGTATTTT	CSVDGSGDTQYF
TRBV29-1	TRBD2	-	TRBJ2-3	TGCAGCGTCCCAGCGGGAGGGACAGATACGCAGTATTTT	CSVPAGGTDTQYF